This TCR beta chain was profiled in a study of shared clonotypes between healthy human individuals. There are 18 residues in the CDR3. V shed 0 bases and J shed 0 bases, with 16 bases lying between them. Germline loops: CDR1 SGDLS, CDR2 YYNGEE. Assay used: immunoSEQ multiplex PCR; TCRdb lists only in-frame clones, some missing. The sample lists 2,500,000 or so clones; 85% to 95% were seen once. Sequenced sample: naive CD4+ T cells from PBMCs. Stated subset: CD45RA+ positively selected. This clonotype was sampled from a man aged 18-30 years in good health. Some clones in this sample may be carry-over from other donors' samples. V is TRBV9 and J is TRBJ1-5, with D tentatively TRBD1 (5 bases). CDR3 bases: TGTGCCAGCAGCGTAGAGGCAGGGAAGGTGTATAGCAATCAGCCCCAGCATTTT. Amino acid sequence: CASSVEAGKVYSNQPQHF.